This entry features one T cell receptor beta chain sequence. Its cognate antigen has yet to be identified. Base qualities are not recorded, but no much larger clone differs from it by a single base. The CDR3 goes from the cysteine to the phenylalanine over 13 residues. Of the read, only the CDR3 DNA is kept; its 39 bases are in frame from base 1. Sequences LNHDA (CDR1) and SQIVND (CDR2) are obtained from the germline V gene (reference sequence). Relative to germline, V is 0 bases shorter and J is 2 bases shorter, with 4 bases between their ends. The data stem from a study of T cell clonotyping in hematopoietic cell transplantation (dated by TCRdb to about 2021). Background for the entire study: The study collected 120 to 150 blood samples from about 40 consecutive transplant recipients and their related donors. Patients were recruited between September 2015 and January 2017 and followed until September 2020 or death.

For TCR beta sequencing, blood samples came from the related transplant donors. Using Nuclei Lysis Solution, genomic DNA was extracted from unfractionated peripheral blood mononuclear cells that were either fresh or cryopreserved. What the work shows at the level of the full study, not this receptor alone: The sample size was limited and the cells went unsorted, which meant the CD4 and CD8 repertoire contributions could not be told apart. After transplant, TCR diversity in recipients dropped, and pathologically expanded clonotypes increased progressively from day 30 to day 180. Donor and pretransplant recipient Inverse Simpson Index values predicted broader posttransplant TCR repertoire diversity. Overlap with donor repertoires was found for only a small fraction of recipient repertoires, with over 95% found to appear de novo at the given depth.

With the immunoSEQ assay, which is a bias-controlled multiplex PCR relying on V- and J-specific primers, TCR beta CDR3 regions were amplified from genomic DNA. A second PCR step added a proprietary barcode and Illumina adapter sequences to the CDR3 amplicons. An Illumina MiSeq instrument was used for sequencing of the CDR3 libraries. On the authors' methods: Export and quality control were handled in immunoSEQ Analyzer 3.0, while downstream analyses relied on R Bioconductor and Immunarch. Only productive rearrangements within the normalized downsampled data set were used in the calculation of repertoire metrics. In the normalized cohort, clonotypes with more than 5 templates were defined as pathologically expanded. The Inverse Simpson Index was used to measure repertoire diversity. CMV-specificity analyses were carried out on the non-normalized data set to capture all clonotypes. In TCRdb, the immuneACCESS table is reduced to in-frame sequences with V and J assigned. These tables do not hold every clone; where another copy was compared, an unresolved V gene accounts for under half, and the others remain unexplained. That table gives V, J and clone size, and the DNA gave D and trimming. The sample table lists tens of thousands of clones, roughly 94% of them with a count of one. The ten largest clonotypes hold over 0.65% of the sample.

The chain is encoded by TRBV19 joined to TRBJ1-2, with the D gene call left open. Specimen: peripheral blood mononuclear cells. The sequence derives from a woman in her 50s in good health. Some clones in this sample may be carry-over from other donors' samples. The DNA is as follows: TGTGCCAGTAGTATAGACATCAACTATGGCTACACCTTC. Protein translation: CASSIDINYGYTF.